The 6 T cell receptor beta chains listed next were all sequenced from one sample in a study of blood T cell repertoires in COVID-19. TCRdb's table, derived via immunoSEQ multiplex PCR, lists solely in-frame clones and lacks some. This table holds around 94,000 clones, roughly 86% found once. The sequenced material came from peripheral blood. These receptors all come from a man aged 45-60 years with active or convalescent COVID-19.

V gene TRBV19 combines with J gene TRBJ1-5; a weak D match, TRBD1 (5 bases). Germline V lookup: CDR1 LNHDA, CDR2 SQIVND (reference sequence). This CDR3 spans 14 amino acids. V was pared by 7 bases and J by 4 bases, with 14 bases between. This CDR3 reads CASISAGRNQPQHF. The CDR3 DNA is TGTGCCAGTATTTCCGCAGGGCGGAATCAGCCCCAGCATTTT. The full variable domain, rest sourced from reference TRBV19 and TRBJ1-5, is DGGITQSPKYLFRKEGQNVTLSCEQNLNHDAMYWYRQDPGQGLRLIYYSQIVNDFQKGDIAEGYSVSREKKESFPLTVTSAQKNPTAFYLCASISAGRNQPQHFGDGTRLSIL.

The V gene is TRBV6-5, the J gene TRBJ2-7; 8 positions match TRBD1. Losses at the gene ends were 5 bases for V and 6 bases for J; bases not matched to a gene: 9. This CDR3 has 14 amino acids. CDR1 is MNHEY and CDR2 is SVGAGI in the germline V gene. CDR3 sequence (DNA): TGTGCCAGCAGTCCATTGACAGGGGAAACCGAGCAGTACTTC. Protein product: CASSPLTGETEQYF.

The CDR3 here is CASSPGQATNEKLFF. CDR3 sequence (DNA): TGTGCCAGCAGTCCCGGACAGGCAACTAATGAAAAACTGTTTTTT. V usage is TRBV28 and J usage is TRBJ1-4; 7 nucleotides match TRBD1. V shed 5 bases, J shed 0 bases, and the junction held 3 bases outside the gene matches. Germline CDR1 and CDR2: MDHEN and SYDVKM. This CDR3 has 15 residues.

The chain is built from TRBV18 and TRBJ1-5; D is unresolved. The ends were cut back, 4 bases at V and 1 base at J, with 8 bases in the middle. CDR3 size: 14 residues. Germline assignment: CDR1 KGHSH and CDR2 LQKENI. CDR3 DNA: TGTGCCAGCTCACTACTCTGGAGCAATCAGCCCCAGCATTTT. It yields the protein CASSLLWSNQPQHF.

With regard to this clone: At one of its ends the junction is not consistent with the germline gene, which may arise from a read error. The chain has TRBV7-9 and TRBJ2-3; D is possibly TRBD2 (6 bases). The CDR3 sequence is 14 residues long. The germline CDR1 and CDR2 sequences are SEHNR and FQNEAQ (reference sequence). CDR3 residues: CASSIAASTDTQYF. The CDR3 DNA follows: TGTGCCAGCAGCATAGCGGCTAGCACAGATACGCAGTATTTT.

CDR3 nucleotide sequence: TGTGCCAGCAGCGGGGGACAGGGGCAATACGAGCAGTACGTC. The encoded protein is CASSGGQGQYEQYV. The rearrangement links TRBV5-5 to TRBJ2-7, with 10 bases matching TRBD1. Per germline, CDR1 SGHKS and CDR2 YYEKEE (reference sequence). The CDR3 has 14 residues. J lost 4 bases, V lost 4 bases, and 5 bases had no gene match.